These 3 T cell receptor beta chains were sequenced from one sample in a study of T cells in Graves' hyperthyroidism and ophthalmopathy (dated by TCRdb to the late 2010s). Receptors were amplified or captured by multiplex PCR. Sequencing was carried out with an Illumina HiSeq 2000. The TCR beta CDR3 regions were amplified from the RNA transcripts. A first-round RT-PCR of the TCR CDR3 used the HTBI primer set with the Qiagen OneStep RT-PCR kit. TCRdb ran its own pipeline on the public reads, namely fastp trimming at Q25 and MiXCR clone calling, and kept in-frame beta chains. Each record represents a unique CDR3 protein, reported with the most common genes and DNA among its rows. The sample contains hundreds of thousands of distinct CDR3 sequences, 15% to 19% of them found a single time. Of the sample, approximately 7.5% falls within the top ten clones. Sequences were obtained from blood. These receptors were taken from a young woman with Graves' hyperthyroidism.

The chain combines TRBV5-1 with TRBJ1-2; no definite D call. The CDR3 totals 14 residues. Trimming shortened V by 0 bases and J by 4 bases, and 10 bases separated the two germline ends. CDR1 is SGHRS, CDR2 YFSETQ, per germline. The CDR3 loop is CASSLDSRSYGYTF. The CDR3 DNA is TGCGCCAGCAGCTTGGATTCTCGATCCTATGGCTACACCTTC.

This clonotype was recorded at least ten times. V is TRBV6-1 and J is TRBJ2-3, with D unclear. Germline loops: CDR1 MNHNS, CDR2 SASEGT. The CDR3 totals 12 residues. Trimming shortened V by 7 bases and J by 1 base, and 6 bases separated the two germline ends. CDR3 amino acids: CASIYRTDTQYF. In DNA, the CDR3 is TGTGCCAGCATCTACCGCACAGATACGCAGTATTTT.

Ten or more counts support this clonotype. The chain carries TRBV18 and TRBJ2-1; possibly TRBD1 for D (6 bases). The CDR3 is 16 residues long. V was trimmed by 2 bases and J by 3 bases, leaving 14 bases between them. From germline, CDR1 is KGHSH and CDR2 LQKENI. The CDR3 loop is CASSPAGQGLYNEQFF. CDR3 sequence (DNA): TGTGCCAGCTCACCAGCAGGGCAGGGGCTCTACAATGAGCAGTTCTTC.